This entry lists 2 T cell receptor beta chains sequenced from one sample in a study of CD8+ T cells in alopecia areata. Following extraction, RNA underwent reverse transcription to cDNA, which served as the sequencing template. Clones were sequenced by immunoSEQ multiplex PCR, and TCRdb holds only the in-frame ones, with some missing. Among around 100,000 clones, about 40% were seen once, and the ten largest hold about 17%. As to treatment: oral pan-JAK inhibitor, 5-10 mg twice daily. The sequences come from CD8+ T cells sorted from blood, collected at week 24, from a patient treated with tofacitinib. These TCRs come from a human donor with alopecia areata.

This clone is medium-sized by share. The rearrangement links TRBV9 to TRBJ1-2; 10 nucleotides agree with TRBD1. The J segment lost 6 bases and the V segment lost 3 bases, leaving 8 bases of the junction unmatched. Germline V gene sequence: CDR1 SGDLS, CDR2 YYNGEE. The CDR3 is made up of 15 amino acids. The CDR3, as DNA: TGTGCCAGCAGCGAGCGGACAGGGGGGCGGGATGGCTACACCTTC. Translated, it gives CASSERTGGRDGYTF.

This clone appeared a few times. The chain recombines TRBV19 with TRBJ1-2, with D unresolved. The V end lost 2 bases, the J end lost 6 bases, and 16 bases lay between the germline ends. Looked up from germline, CDR1 is LNHDA and CDR2 is SQIVND (reference sequence). The CDR3 spans 15 residues. Here the CDR3 reads CASSISGYDYDGYTF. The CDR3 coding sequence is TGTGCCAGTAGTATATCTGGGTATGACTATGATGGCTACACCTTC.